Listed below are T cell receptor beta chains from one sample, sequenced in a study of T-cell reconstitution after alpha-beta-depleted transplantation in children. From the PCR reads, TCRdb called clonotypes with MiXCR, one entry per CDR3 protein. In the table there are 240,000 or so distinct CDR3 sequences, about 12% of which are singletons. The starting material was PBMCs from the stem cell graft donor, obtained from the stem cell graft. Receptors were obtained from a human donor who donated a stem cell graft to a child with acute lymphoblastic leukemia. Each CDR3 is given with its conserved first and last residue. The D gene is left open where the match is weak. A clone size is listed for some rows: how often the clone was seen (once, few, many), or a class if it is expanded.

TRBJ2-2,many,TRBD1,TRBV5-6,TGTGCCAGCAGCTCATACACAGACAGGGGGAACACCGGGGAGCTGTTTTTT,CASSSYTDRGNTGELFF
TRBJ2-5,many,TRBD2,TRBV7-2,TGTGCCAGCAGCTTAGGACCGGGGGGGGAGACCCAGTACTTC,CASSLGPGGETQYF
TRBJ2-2,many,NA,TRBV27,TGTGCCAGCAGTTTGTCGCAGAACACCGGGGAGCTGTTTTTT,CASSLSQNTGELFF
TRBJ1-1,many,NA,TRBV5-1,TGCGCCAGCAGCCCTCCCCCGCGGAGTTCGGGCCCGGGCGGTACTGAAGCTTTCTTT,CASSPPPRSSGPGGTEAFF
TRBJ1-2,NA,TRBD1,TRBV7-2,TGTGCCAGCAGCTTGGACAGGGGACACTATGGCTACACCTTC,CASSLDRGHYGYTF
TRBJ1-1,many,NA,TRBV29-1,TGCAGCGCTGAGGGACGGCTGAACACTGAAGCTTTCTTT,CSAEGRLNTEAFF
TRBJ1-1,many,TRBD1,TRBV29-1,TGCAGCGTTATGACAGGGCTGAACACTGAAGCTTTCTTT,CSVMTGLNTEAFF
TRBJ1-1,many,NA,TRBV10-3,TGTGCCATCAGTGAGGCCGAGGGGACTGAAGCTTTCTTT,CAISEAEGTEAFF
TRBJ2-5,many,NA,TRBV12-3/TRBV12-4,TGTGCCAGCAGTTTAGCGACCAGGGGAGAGACCCAGTACTTC,CASSLATRGETQYF
TRBJ2-5,many,NA,TRBV20-1,TGCAGTGCTAGGAGCGCGGGGCCCCAAGAGACCCAGTACTTC,CSARSAGPQETQYF
TRBJ2-7,many,NA,TRBV5-1,TGCGCCAGCAGCCCTGAGGGCTCAAGCTACGAGCAGTACTTC,CASSPEGSSYEQYF
TRBJ1-1,many,TRBD1,TRBV12-3/TRBV12-4,TGTGCCAGCAGTCCCCGGACAGGGGGTATAGGTACTGAAGCTTTCTTT,CASSPRTGGIGTEAFF
TRBJ2-1,many,TRBD2,TRBV9,TGTGCCAGCAGCCCAAGCGGGGAGGGGAGGAGTGAGCAGTTCTTC,CASSPSGEGRSEQFF
TRBJ2-7,many,NA,TRBV29-1,TGCAGCGTTGAAAGTAATGGGCGCGAGCAGTACTTC,CSVESNGREQYF
TRBJ1-1,many,NA,TRBV6-5,TGTGCCAGCAGTTTTTCGTACAGGATGAACACTGAAGCTTTCTTT,CASSFSYRMNTEAFF
TRBJ1-1,many,NA,TRBV29-1,TGCAGCGTTTCAGGCCCTGAAGCTTTCTTT,CSVSGPEAFF
TRBJ2-3,many,NA,TRBV30,TGTGCCTGGAGTCCGACGACAGCTAGCACAGATACGCAGTATTTT,CAWSPTTASTDTQYF
TRBJ2-3,many,TRBD1,TRBV7-2,TGTGCCAGCACCACAGGGGTTTCAGATACGCAGTATTTT,CASTTGVSDTQYF
TRBJ1-1,many,TRBD1,TRBV5-1,TGCGCCAGCAGCCCGGCGACAGGGGGCACTGAAGCTTTCTTT,CASSPATGGTEAFF
TRBJ2-4,many,NA,TRBV6-5,TGTGCCAGCAGTTACAACTCCCAGGGAGCCAAAAACATTCAGTACTTC,CASSYNSQGAKNIQYF
TRBJ2-7,NA,TRBD1,TRBV7-2,TGTGCCAGCAGCTTATTGGCCAGGGGACAGGACGAGCAGTACTTC,CASSLLARGQDEQYF
TRBJ1-1,many,NA,TRBV6-5,TGTGCCAGCAGTAGCGGGTTTGAAGCTTTCTTT,CASSSGFEAFF
TRBJ2-7,NA,TRBD2,TRBV20-1,TGCAGTGTCGCAAGGCGGGGAGGACTAGCGGCCGAGCAGTACTTC,CSVARRGGLAAEQYF
TRBJ2-6,many,NA,TRBV7-2,TGTGCCAGTAAACGGAGAGCCCAATTCTCTGGGGCCAACGTCCTGACTTTC,CASKRRAQFSGANVLTF
TRBJ1-5,many,NA,TRBV27,TGTGCCAGCAGTTCGACAGGTCTCAATCAGCCCCAGCATTTT,CASSSTGLNQPQHF
TRBJ1-1,many,TRBD1,TRBV13,TGTGCCAGCAGTATTGGACAGGGGTCTGAAGCTTTCTTT,CASSIGQGSEAFF
TRBJ2-2,few,TRBD1,TRBV5-4,TGTGCCAGCCGGGGCACCGGGACAGGGAACACCGGGGAGCTGTTTTTT,CASRGTGTGNTGELFF